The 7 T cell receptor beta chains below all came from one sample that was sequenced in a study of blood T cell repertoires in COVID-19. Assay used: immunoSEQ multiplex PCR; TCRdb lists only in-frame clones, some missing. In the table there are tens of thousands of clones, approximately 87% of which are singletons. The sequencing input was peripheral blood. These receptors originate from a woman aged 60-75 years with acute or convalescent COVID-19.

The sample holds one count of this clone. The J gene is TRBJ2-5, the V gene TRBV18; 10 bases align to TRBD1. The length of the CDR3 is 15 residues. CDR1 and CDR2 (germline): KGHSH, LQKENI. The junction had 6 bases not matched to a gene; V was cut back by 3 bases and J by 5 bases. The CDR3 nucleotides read TGTGCCAGCTCACCTCGGACAGGGGGATCGGAGACCCAGTACTTC. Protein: CASSPRTGGSETQYF.

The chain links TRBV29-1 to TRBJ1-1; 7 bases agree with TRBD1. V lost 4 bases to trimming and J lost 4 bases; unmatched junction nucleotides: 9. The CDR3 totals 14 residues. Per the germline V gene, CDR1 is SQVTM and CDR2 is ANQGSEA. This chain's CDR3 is CSVVDRARATEAFF. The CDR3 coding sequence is TGCAGCGTTGTCGACAGGGCCCGGGCCACTGAAGCTTTCTTT.

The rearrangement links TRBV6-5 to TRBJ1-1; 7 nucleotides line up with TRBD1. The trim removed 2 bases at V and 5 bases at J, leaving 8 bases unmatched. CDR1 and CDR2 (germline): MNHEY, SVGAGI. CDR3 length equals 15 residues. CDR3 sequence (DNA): TGTGCCAGCAGTTACCTACGACAGGGATTAACTGAAGCTTTCTTT. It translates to CASSYLRQGLTEAFF.

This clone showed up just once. CDR3 nucleotides: TGTGCCAGCAGCTTAGGTCCTGGGCGGCCCCAGCATTTT. It is translated as CASSLGPGRPQHF. The chain couples TRBV11-2 to TRBJ1-5, with D unclear. Trimming took off 1 base at V and 9 bases at J, with 10 bases between the two ends. The CDR3 covers 13 residues. Germline-derived CDR1 and CDR2 are SGHAT and FQNNGV.

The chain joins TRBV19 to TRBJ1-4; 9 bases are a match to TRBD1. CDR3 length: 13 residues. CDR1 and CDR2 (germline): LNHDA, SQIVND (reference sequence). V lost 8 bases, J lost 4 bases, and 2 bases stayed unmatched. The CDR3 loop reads CASRTGVNEKLFF. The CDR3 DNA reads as TGTGCCAGTCGGACAGGGGTTAATGAAAAACTGTTTTTT.

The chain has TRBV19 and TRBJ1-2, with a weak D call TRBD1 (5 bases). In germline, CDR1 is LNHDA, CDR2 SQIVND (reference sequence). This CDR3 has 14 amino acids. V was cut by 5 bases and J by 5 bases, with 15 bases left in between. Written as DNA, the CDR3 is TGTGCCAGTAGTCCCGACAGTGTGTCTTATGGCTACACCTTC. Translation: CASSPDSVSYGYTF.

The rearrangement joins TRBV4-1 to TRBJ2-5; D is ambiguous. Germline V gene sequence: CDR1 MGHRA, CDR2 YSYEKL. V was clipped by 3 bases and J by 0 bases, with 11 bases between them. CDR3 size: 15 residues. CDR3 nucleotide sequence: TGCGCCAGCAGCCACATTCAACGGGACCAAGAGACCCAGTACTTC. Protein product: CASSHIQRDQETQYF.